A selection of T cell receptor beta chains follows, all from one sample in a study of neurological immune-mediated disorders. Each CDR3 protein gets one entry after TCRdb re-called the 5' RACE reads with MiXCR. The sample lists 65,000 to 90,000 distinct CDR3 sequences, about 3% occurring once. Source material: PBMCs. These receptors came from a woman in her 50s with multiple sclerosis. The CDR3 runs from the conserved cysteine through the conserved F or W. A D gene is named only where the DNA matches it firmly. The size entry is marked missing in some rows and otherwise reads once, few, many or a size class.

j_gene | d_gene | abundance | v_gene | CDR3nt | CDR3aa
TRBJ1-3 | NA | many | TRBV5-6 | TGTGCCAGCAGCTACAGGGTTGGAAACACCATATATTTT | CASSYRVGNTIYF
TRBJ2-5 | NA | many | TRBV5-1 | TGCGCCAGCAGCTACAATCCGGAGACCCAGTACTTC | CASSYNPETQYF
TRBJ2-3 | NA | few | TRBV2 | TGTGCCAGCAGTTCTCTCCCGGATACGCAGTATTTT | CASSSLPDTQYF
TRBJ2-7 | NA | many | TRBV19 | TGTGCCAGTAGTATGGGTAACTACGAGCAGTACTTC | CASSMGNYEQYF
TRBJ1-6 | NA | many | TRBV7-2 | TGTGCCAGCAGCTTAGAGAGCTCCTATAATTCACCCCTCCACTTT | CASSLESSYNSPLHF
TRBJ2-7 | NA | many | TRBV20-1 | TGCAGTGCCCTGAGGGTGCTTGCGGGGAGCTCCTACGAGCAGTACTTC | CSALRVLAGSSYEQYF
TRBJ2-7 | NA | many | TRBV7-2 | TGTGCCAGCAGCCTGGGGACCCCTTATACCTACGAGCAGTACTTC | CASSLGTPYTYEQYF
TRBJ2-1 | NA | many | TRBV28 | TGTGCCAGCAGTTTTAGGGGTAAGGCTTCCAATGAGCAGTTCTTC | CASSFRGKASNEQFF
TRBJ2-2 | TRBD1 | NA | TRBV5-1 | TGCGCCAGCAGCCTCACGCCGGGACAGGGGAGCCGCGGGGAGCTGTTTTTT | CASSLTPGQGSRGELFF
TRBJ1-2 | TRBD1 | many | TRBV7-9 | TGTGCCAGCAGCTTTGGGACAGAGGATGGCTACACCTTC | CASSFGTEDGYTF
TRBJ1-1 | NA | many | TRBV11-3 | TGTGCCAGCAGCTTTTCGGGCGGTAACACTGAAGCTTTCTTT | CASSFSGGNTEAFF
TRBJ2-1 | NA | many | TRBV15 | TGTGCCACCAGCAGAGACGGAAGAACCTACAATGAGCAGTTCTTC | CATSRDGRTYNEQFF
TRBJ1-6 | NA | many | TRBV6-5 | TGTGCCAGCAGTTACTCCCCGGGCCTTAATTCACCCCTCCACTTT | CASSYSPGLNSPLHF
TRBJ2-1 | TRBD2 | NA | TRBV20-1 | TGCAGTGCTAGTAGGGAGGGAGGGCAGTTCTTC | CSASREGGQFF
TRBJ1-2 | NA | many | TRBV6-2/TRBV6-3 | TGTGCCAGCAGTCGGCGAGGAGAGTCCGATGGCTACACCTTC | CASSRRGESDGYTF
TRBJ1-2 | NA | many | TRBV11-1 | TGTGCCAGCAGCTTTGGGGCCAGCTATGGCTACACCTTC | CASSFGASYGYTF
TRBJ2-5 | TRBD2 | many | TRBV5-5 | TGTGCCAGCAATAAGCGGGAAGGGCAAGAGACCCAGTACTTC | CASNKREGQETQYF
TRBJ2-1 | TRBD2 | many | TRBV28 | TGTGCCAGCAGTAGCTCTCCCTTAGCGGGAACCTACAATGAGCAGTTCTTC | CASSSSPLAGTYNEQFF
TRBJ1-5 | NA | many | TRBV7-2 | TGTGCCAGCAGCTCGACGTATGGGAGGGGCAATCAGCCCCAGCATTTT | CASSSTYGRGNQPQHF
TRBJ2-2 | NA | many | TRBV29-1 | TGCAGCGTTTTGGGGACGGGAAGGGCCGCCGGGGAGCTGTTTTTT | CSVLGTGRAAGELFF
TRBJ1-1 | NA | many | TRBV5-1 | TGCGCCAGCCGCAGGGATTCCGACAGTCCGAACACTGAAGCTTTCTTT | CASRRDSDSPNTEAFF
TRBJ1-2 | NA | many | TRBV27 | TGTGCCAGCAGTTCTGGGGGCAGGGGAAACTATGGCTACACCTTC | CASSSGGRGNYGYTF
TRBJ1-6 | NA | NA | TRBV20-1 | TGCAGTGCTAGCAAAGGACAGAACTATAATTCACACCTCCACTTT | CSASKGQNYNSHLHF
TRBJ1-2 | NA | many | TRBV6-5 | TGTGCCAGCAGTTACTCGACACGAGCAGGCCCCTATGGCTACACCTTC | CASSYSTRAGPYGYTF
TRBJ2-3 | TRBD2 | many | TRBV15 | TGTGCCACCAGCAGAGATCGGGGGGAGGTCACAGATACGCAGTATTTT | CATSRDRGEVTDTQYF
TRBJ2-7 | TRBD1 | many | TRBV3-1 | TGTGCCAGCAGCCTCGGGACAGTAAACGAGCAGTACTTC | CASSLGTVNEQYF